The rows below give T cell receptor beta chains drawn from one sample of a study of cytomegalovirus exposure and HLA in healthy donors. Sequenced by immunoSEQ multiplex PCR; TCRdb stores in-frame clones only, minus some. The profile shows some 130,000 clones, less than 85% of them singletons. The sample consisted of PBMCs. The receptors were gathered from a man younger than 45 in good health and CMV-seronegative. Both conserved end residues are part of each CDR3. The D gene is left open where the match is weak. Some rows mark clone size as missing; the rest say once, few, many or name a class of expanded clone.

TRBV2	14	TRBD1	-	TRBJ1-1	TGTGCCAGCAGTGAGACAGGGGGCCTAACTGAAGCTTTCTTT	CASSETGGLTEAFF
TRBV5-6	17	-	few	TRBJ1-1	TGTGCCAGCAGCTTCAGCCCAGGGGAAGGGGTGAACACTGAAGCTTTCTTT	CASSFSPGEGVNTEAFF
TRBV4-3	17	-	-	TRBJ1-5	TGCGCCAGCAGCCAAGGGGTCAGGGACATTAGCAATCAGCCCCAGAATTTT	CASSQGVRDISNQPQNF
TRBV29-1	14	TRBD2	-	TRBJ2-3	TGCAGCGTCGTAGCGGGAGGGGTTCCAGATACGCAGTATTTT	CSVVAGGVPDTQYF
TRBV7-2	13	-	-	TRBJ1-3	TGTGCCAGCAGCCTGACGTACAGGGACACCATATATTTT	CASSLTYRDTIYF
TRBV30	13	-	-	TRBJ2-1	TGTGCCTGGAGTCCTAGGTACCGCAATGAGCAGTTCTTC	CAWSPRYRNEQFF
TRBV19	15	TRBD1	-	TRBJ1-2	TGTGCCAGTAGTATAATCACAGGGGGCGAGAATGGCTACACCTTC	CASSIITGGENGYTF
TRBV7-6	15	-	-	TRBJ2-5	TGTGCCAGCAGCGCAGTCGGGGAGCAATTAGAGACCCAGTACTTC	CASSAVGEQLETQYF
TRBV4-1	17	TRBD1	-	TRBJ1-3	TGCGCCAGCAGCCAAGTATACAGGGGAAGCTCTGGAAACACCATATATTTT	CASSQVYRGSSGNTIYF
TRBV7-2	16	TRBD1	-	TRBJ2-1	TGTGCCAGCAGCTTAGTCCAGGGGGCGGGTTACAATGAGCAGTTCTTC	CASSLVQGAGYNEQFF
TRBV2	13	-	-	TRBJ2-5	TGTGCCAGCAGTGAAAGGAGCCAAGAGACCCAGTACTTC	CASSERSQETQYF
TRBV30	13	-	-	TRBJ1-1	TGTGCCTGGAGCAACACAGGGAGTACTGAAGCTTTCTTT	CAWSNTGSTEAFF
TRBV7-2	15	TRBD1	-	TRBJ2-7	TGTGCCAGCAGCTTAGACCGGACAGGGTCCTACGAGCAGTACTTC	CASSLDRTGSYEQYF
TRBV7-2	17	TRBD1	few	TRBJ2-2	TGTGCCAGCAGCTTAGGGGGGACAGGGGTTAACACCGGGGAGCTGTTTTTT	CASSLGGTGVNTGELFF
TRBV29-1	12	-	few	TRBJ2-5	TGCAGCGTTGGGACAGACCCCCAGACCCAGTACTTC	CSVGTDPQTQYF
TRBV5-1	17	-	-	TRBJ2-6	TGCGCCAGCAGTTTCAACAGGGTTGAGGCTGGGGCCAACGTCCTGACTTTC	CASSFNRVEAGANVLTF
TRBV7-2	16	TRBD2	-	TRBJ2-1	TGTGCCAGCAGCTCAAGGACTAGCGGGACATACAATGAGCAGTTCTTC	CASSSRTSGTYNEQFF
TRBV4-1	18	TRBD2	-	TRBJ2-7	TGCGCCAGCAGCCAAGATAGACTAGCGGGGGGCCTCTCCTACGAGCAGTACTTC	CASSQDRLAGGLSYEQYF
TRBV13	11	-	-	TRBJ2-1	TGTGCCAGCAGCTTTGACAGGGAGCAGTTCTTC	CASSFDREQFF
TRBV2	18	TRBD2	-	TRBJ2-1	TGTGCCAGCAGTGTAATCCCTCTAGCGGGAGGTCCCCTCAATGAGCAGTTCTTC	CASSVIPLAGGPLNEQFF
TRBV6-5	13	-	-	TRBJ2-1	TGTGCCAGCAGTACGAATAGCGGCAATGAGCAGTTCTTC	CASSTNSGNEQFF
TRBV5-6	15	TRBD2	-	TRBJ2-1	TGTGCCAGCAGCCTCCGGGACTATCTCTACAATGAGCAGTTCTTC	CASSLRDYLYNEQFF
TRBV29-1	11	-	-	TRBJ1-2	TGCAGCGAAGGCAGTAACTATGGCTACCCCTTC	CSEGSNYGYPF
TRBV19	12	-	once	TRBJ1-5	TGTGCCAGTAGTATAGGGAGACAGCCCCAGCATTTT	CASSIGRQPQHF
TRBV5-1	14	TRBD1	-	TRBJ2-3	TGCGCCAGCAGCCGAGACAGGGGAACAGATACGCAGTATTTT	CASSRDRGTDTQYF
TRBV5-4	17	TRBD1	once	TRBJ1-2	TGTGCCAGCAGCTTGACAGGGGGCCCGTCACCCATTTATGGCTACACCTTC	CASSLTGGPSPIYGYTF
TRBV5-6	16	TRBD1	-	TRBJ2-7	TGTGCCAGCAGCTTAAAAGACAGGGGGGTATTAGGCGAGCAGTACTTC	CASSLKDRGVLGEQYF
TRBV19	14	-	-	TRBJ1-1	TGTGCCAGTAGTCCTCTGGGGCAGGGCACTGAAGCTTTCTTT	CASSPLGQGTEAFF
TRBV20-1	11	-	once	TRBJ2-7	TGCAGTGCTACGGACAGAGACGAGCAGTACTTC	CSATDRDEQYF
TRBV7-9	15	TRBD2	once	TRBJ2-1	TGTGCCAGCAGCCACGGACTAGCGGAATACAATGAGCAGTTCTTC	CASSHGLAEYNEQFF
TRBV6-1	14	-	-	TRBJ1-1	TGTGCCAGCACTGCAAGATCCAGGATCCCTGAAGCTTTCTTT	CASTARSRIPEAFF
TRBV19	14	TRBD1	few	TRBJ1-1	TGTGCCAGCACGCCAGGGGGACAGAACACTGAAGCTTTCTTT	CASTPGGQNTEAFF
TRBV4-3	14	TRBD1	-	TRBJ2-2	TGCGCCAGCAGCGTCGGGACAGGCACCGGGGAGCTGTTTTTT	CASSVGTGTGELFF
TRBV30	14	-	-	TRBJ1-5	TGTGCCTGGAGTGTCGCCAGGGGCAATCAGCCCCAGCATTTT	CAWSVARGNQPQHF
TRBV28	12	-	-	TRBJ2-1	TGTGCCACTCAGGTACTGAACAATGAGCAGTTCTTC	CATQVLNNEQFF
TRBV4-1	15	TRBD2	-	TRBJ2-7	TGCGCCAGCAGCCTGACTAGCGGGACCCGTTACGAGCAGTACTTC	CASSLTSGTRYEQYF
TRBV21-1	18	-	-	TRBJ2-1	TGTGCCAGCAGCAAAGAGGGGGAGCGGGAGGTCGCCTACAATGAGCAGTTCTTC	CASSKEGEREVAYNEQFF
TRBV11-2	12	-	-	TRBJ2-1	TGTGCCAGCAGCTATCAGCGGGTAGAGCAGTTCTTC	CASSYQRVEQFF
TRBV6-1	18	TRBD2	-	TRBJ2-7	TGTGCCAGCAGTGCCCGAGGACTAGCGGGAGGAATACGGGACGAGCAGTACTTC	CASSARGLAGGIRDEQYF
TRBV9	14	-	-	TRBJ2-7	TGTGCCAGCAGCGTAACCCCAGACTCCTACGAGCAGTACTTC	CASSVTPDSYEQYF
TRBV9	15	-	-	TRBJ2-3	TGTGCCAGCAGCCCAAAAAGTGGTTCGGGGGATACGCAGTATTTT	CASSPKSGSGDTQYF
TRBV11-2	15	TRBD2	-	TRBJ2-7	TGTGCCAGCAGCCAAGGACTAGCGGGAGTGGGTGAGCAGTACTTC	CASSQGLAGVGEQYF
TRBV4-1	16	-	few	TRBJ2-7	TGCGCCAGCAGCCAAGTCCTGGACAGACTTTCCTACGAGCAGTACTTC	CASSQVLDRLSYEQYF
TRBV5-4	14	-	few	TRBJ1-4	TGTGCCAGCAGCTTGTCCAGGGGTGGTGAAAAACTGTTTTTT	CASSLSRGGEKLFF
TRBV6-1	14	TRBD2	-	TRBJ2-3	TGTGCCAGCAAACCTAGCGGGATTGGAGATACGCAGTATTTT	CASKPSGIGDTQYF
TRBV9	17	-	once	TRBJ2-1	TGTGCCAGCAGCGACAACCTCCTTACGGGGGAGTACAATGAGCAGTTCTTC	CASSDNLLTGEYNEQFF
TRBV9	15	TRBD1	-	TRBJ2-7	TGTGCCAGCAGCGTAGGTGTGGGACAGGGCTACGAGCAGTACTTC	CASSVGVGQGYEQYF
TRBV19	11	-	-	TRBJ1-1	TGTGCCAGTGAGTTGAACACTGAAGCTTTCTTT	CASELNTEAFF
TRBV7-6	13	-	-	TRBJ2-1	TGTGCCAGCAGCGAACCAGGGCTTAATGAGCAGTTCTTC	CASSEPGLNEQFF
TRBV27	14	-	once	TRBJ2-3	TGTGCCAGCAGCTGGGACTTTTACACAGATACGCAGTATTTT	CASSWDFYTDTQYF
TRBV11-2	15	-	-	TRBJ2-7	TGTGCCAGCAGCTCTGCGGGACCTAGCTCCTACGAGCAGTACTTC	CASSSAGPSSYEQYF
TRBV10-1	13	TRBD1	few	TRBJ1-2	TGCGCCAGCAGTAAGGACAGGACCTATGGCTACACCTTC	CASSKDRTYGYTF